The T cell receptor (beta chain) described here comes from a study of blood T cells in healthy people across ages. CDR3 length equals 16 residues. With 6 bases removed from V and 0 bases from J, the gap between germline ends came to 16 bases. CDR1 MDHEN and CDR2 SYDVKM come from the germline V gene. Sample-barcoded 5' priming and a J-beta primer mix drove a second PCR of about 6 to 12 cycles. TCRdb re-called the 5' RACE reads with MiXCR, one entry per CDR3 protein. The table shows about 1,600,000 distinct CDR3 sequences, with 35% to 45% occurring only once. The donors, healthy Caucasians from Russia, were aged roughly 6 to 95.

The chain is built from TRBV28 and TRBJ2-3, with D unclear. The TCR originated in a woman aged 18-29 years in good health. Specimen: blood. The CDR3 reads CASSLLTAASTDTQYF. CDR3 DNA: TGTGCCAGCAGCCTCCTAACGGCGGCTAGCACAGATACGCAGTATTTT. The complete variable domain, with remaining parts taken from reference TRBV28 and TRBJ2-3, reads DVKVTQSSRYLVKRTGEKVFLECVQDMDHENMFWYRQDPGLGLRLIYFSYDVKMKEKGDIPEGYSVSREKKERFSLILESASTNQTSMYLCASSLLTAASTDTQYFGPGTRLTVL.